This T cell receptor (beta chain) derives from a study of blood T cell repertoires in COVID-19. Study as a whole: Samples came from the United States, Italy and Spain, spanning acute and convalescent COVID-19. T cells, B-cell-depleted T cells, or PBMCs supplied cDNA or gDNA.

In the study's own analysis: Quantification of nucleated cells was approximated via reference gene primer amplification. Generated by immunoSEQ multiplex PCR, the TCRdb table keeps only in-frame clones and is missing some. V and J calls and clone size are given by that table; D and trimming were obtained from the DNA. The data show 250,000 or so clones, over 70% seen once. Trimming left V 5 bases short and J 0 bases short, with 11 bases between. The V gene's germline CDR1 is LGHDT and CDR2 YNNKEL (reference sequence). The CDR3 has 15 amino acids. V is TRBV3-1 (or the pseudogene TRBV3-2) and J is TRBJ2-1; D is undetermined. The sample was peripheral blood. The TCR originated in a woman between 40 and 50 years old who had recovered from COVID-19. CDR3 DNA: TGTGCCAGCAGCGCCACTTCCCGCTCCTACAATGAGCAGTTCTTC. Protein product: CASSATSRSYNEQFF.